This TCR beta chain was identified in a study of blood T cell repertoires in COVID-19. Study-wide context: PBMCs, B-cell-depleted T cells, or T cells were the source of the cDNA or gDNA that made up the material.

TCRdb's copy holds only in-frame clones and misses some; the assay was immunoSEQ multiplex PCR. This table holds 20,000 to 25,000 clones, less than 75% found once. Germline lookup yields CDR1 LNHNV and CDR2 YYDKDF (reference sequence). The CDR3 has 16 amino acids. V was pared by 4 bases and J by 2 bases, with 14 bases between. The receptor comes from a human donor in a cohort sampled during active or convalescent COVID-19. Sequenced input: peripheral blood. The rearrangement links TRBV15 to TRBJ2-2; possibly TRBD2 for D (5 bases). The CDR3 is CATSKGPGFNTGELFF. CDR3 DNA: TGTGCCACCAGCAAAGGGCCGGGGTTCAACACCGGGGAGCTGTTTTTT. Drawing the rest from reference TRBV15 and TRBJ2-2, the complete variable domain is DAMVIQNPRYQVTQFGKPVTLSCSQTLNHNVMYWYQQKSSQAPKLLFHYYDKDFNNEADTPDNFQSRRPNTSFCFLDIRSPGLGDTAMYLCATSKGPGFNTGELFFGEGSRLTVL.